The present entry profiles one T cell receptor beta chain with its context. The data originate from a study of cytomegalovirus exposure and HLA in healthy donors. Overall study context: When about 400 donors were genotyped, approximately 80% of them were found to fall in the Caucasian-associated ancestry cluster.

The PCR employed 60 Vbeta primers together with 13 Jbeta primers. This table comes from immunoSEQ multiplex PCR, and its TCRdb copy is limited to in-frame clones, with some not included. Of 150,000 to 200,000 clones in the sample, roughly 85% were seen once. Trimming removed 5 bases from V and 6 bases from J; junction bases left unmatched: 7. This CDR3 contains 15 residues. Germline CDR1 and CDR2: LNHDA and SQIVND (reference sequence). The sample was PBMCs. The TCR sequence derives from a man in his fifties in good health and CMV-seropositive. V is TRBV19 and J is TRBJ1-4; 9 bases agree with TRBD1. The CDR3 DNA reads TGTGCCAGTAGTGCCCGGGACAGGGTGGATGAAAAACTGTTTTTT. This encodes CASSARDRVDEKLFF.